This T cell receptor (beta chain) came from a study of glioma-infiltrating T cells. Across the whole study: Dexamethasone exposure before glioma surgery was limited to six or fewer days. Blood libraries targeted roughly 4.5- to 10-fold coverage of 1 million or so T cells.

Study-wide points: CDR3 overlap between tissue and blood was very small. Patients with low tissue-blood divergence carried a signature set of shared blood CDR3 motifs.

This clonotype turned up a few times. Its antigen is not identified. The iRepertoire nested amplicon-rescue multiplex PCR amplified TCR alpha and beta CDR3s from RNA. In TCRdb, the multiplex PCR reads were re-called with MiXCR into one record per CDR3 protein. The sample has 400,000 or so distinct CDR3 sequences; roughly two fifths are singletons. This sequence originates from a human donor with low-grade glioma or glioblastoma, undergoing nonglioma brain surgery, or in good health (not recorded which). Sequenced sample: glioma tissue, nonneoplastic brain tissue, or PBMCs (not recorded which).

The CDR3 loop is CASRPGTSGIMAYNEQFF. Here the CDR3 DNA reads TGTGCCAGCAGACCCGGGACTAGCGGGATTATGGCCTACAATGAGCAGTTCTTC. J is TRBJ2-1 and V is TRBV5-4; 13 bases are a match to TRBD2. CDR1 SGHNT and CDR2 YYREEE come from the germline V gene (reference sequence). The junction had 10 bases not matched to a gene; V was cut back by 5 bases and J by 2 bases. This CDR3 region has 18 residues.